Listed below are T cell receptor beta chains from one sample, sequenced in a study of tumor-infiltrating lymphocytes in primary liver carcinoma. From the multiplex PCR reads, TCRdb called clonotypes with MiXCR, one entry per CDR3 protein. This sample has more than 100,000 distinct CDR3 sequences; around two thirds occur once, and the top ten carry roughly 8.1%. Source material: tumor-adjacent normal liver tissue. These receptors all come from a woman aged 55-69 years with primary liver carcinoma and hepatitis B virus infection. Each CDR3 is given with its conserved first and last residue. D genes are given only for firm matches. Not all rows give a size; the values are once, few, many and, for expanded clones, a class.

V gene,D gene,J gene,clone size,CDR3 DNA,CDR3 protein
TRBV28,NA,TRBJ2-1,NA,TGTGCCAGCAGTTACCCCGCGACTAGTCATCCAAGAGGGCAGTTCTTC,CASSYPATSHPRGQFF
TRBV7-8,NA,TRBJ1-5,many,TGTGCCAGCAGCCGGACAGATAGCAATCAGCCCCAGCATTTT,CASSRTDSNQPQHF
TRBV28,NA,TRBJ1-6,NA,TGTGCCTGTAGTTTAGAGCAAGATTCACCCCTCCACTTT,CACSLEQDSPLHF
TRBV5-4,NA,TRBJ2-1,NA,TGTGCCAGCAGTTTCACTTCGGGACTCACTAATGAGCAGTTCTTC,CASSFTSGLTNEQFF
TRBV11-2,NA,TRBJ2-1,NA,TGTGTCAGCAGCCCAGGCAGGCTACTAAGCAGGAGGGACATTCAGTTCTTC,CVSSPGRLLSRRDIQFF
TRBV28,NA,TRBJ1-1,NA,TGTGCCAGCAGTTTCCAAGGATACACTGTAGCTTTCTTT,CASSFQGYTVAFF
TRBV29-1,TRBD2,TRBJ2-1,large,TGCAGCGTTGCAGACCCCACTAGCGAACTATACAATGAGCAGTTCTTC,CSVADPTSELYNEQFF
TRBV6-1,NA,TRBJ2-7,NA,TGTGCCAGCATCTTATCCTGCGTCCTCTCCTACGAGCAGTACTTC,CASILSCVLSYEQYF
TRBV11-2,NA,TRBJ2-3,few,TGTGCTAGCAGCTTAGTACTCTCGGACCTGAACACAGATACGCAGTATTTT,CASSLVLSDLNTDTQYF
TRBV5-1,NA,TRBJ2-3,NA,TGCGCCAGCAGCTTGGCAGATATGCAGTATTTT,CASSLADMQYF
TRBV29-1,TRBD1,TRBJ1-2,NA,TGCAGCATTGAAGACGTCAGGGGGAAGGACCATGGCTACACCTTC,CSIEDVRGKDHGYTF
TRBV7-9,TRBD2,TRBJ2-1,once,TGTGCCAGCATCATGGGACTAGCGGCCGACAATGGGCAGTTCTTC,CASIMGLAADNGQFF
TRBV5-5,TRBD2,TRBJ2-1,NA,TGTGCCAACAGCCCGAGCGGGAATTGGGTCAATGAGCAGTTCTTC,CANSPSGNWVNEQFF
TRBV7-8,NA,TRBJ2-2,many,TGTGCCAGCACCTCTGTTCATACCGGGGAGCTGTTTTTT,CASTSVHTGELFF
TRBV11-2,NA,TRBJ1-1,NA,TGTACAAGCAGCTCCTTAACATGGGATTGGAACACTGAAGCTTTCTTT,CTSSSLTWDWNTEAFF
TRBV5-1,TRBD2,TRBJ2-1,NA,TGCGCCGGCAGCTTGATTCTAGCGGAGAATGAGCAGTTCTTC,CAGSLILAENEQFF
TRBV11-2,TRBD1,TRBJ1-2,NA,TGTGCCAGCAGCTTAGAGACAGGGAACGTATGCTACACTTTC,CASSLETGNVCYTF
TRBV7-9,TRBD1,TRBJ2-1,NA,TGTGCCAGCAGCCTATGGGTAGGGACAGGGTCGTACAATGAGCAGTTCTTC,CASSLWVGTGSYNEQFF
TRBV5-6,NA,TRBJ2-7,once,TGTGCCAGCAGCCGGCCCTTCTTCCGGGAGCCCTCCTACGAGCAGTACTTC,CASSRPFFREPSYEQYF
TRBV12-3/TRBV12-4,TRBD1,TRBJ1-6,NA,TGTGCCAGCAGTTTGAGGGGGACAGGGGCTTCACTCCTCCATTTT,CASSLRGTGASLLHF
TRBV6-1,TRBD1,TRBJ1-5,NA,TGTGCCAGCACAGCCCGAAGGCCGGGACAGGGGTTTCAGCCCCCGCATTTT,CASTARRPGQGFQPPHF
TRBV11-1,NA,TRBJ1-1,NA,TGTGTCAGCAGCTTGGGGAGGGGGACCACTGTAGCTTTCTTT,CVSSLGRGTTVAFF
TRBV19,TRBD2,TRBJ2-7,once,TGTGCCAGTAGTATTACCGGGACAGGGGGACTAGCGGGAGGACGTGACGAGCAGTATTTC,CASSITGTGGLAGGRDEQYF
TRBV7-8,NA,TRBJ2-1,once,TGTGCAAGCAGCTCGGACTGGTTCTACAATGAGCAGTTCTTC,CASSSDWFYNEQFF
TRBV28,NA,TRBJ2-3,once,TGTGCCAGCAGTTTTGACAGTATGAGGTGGGGCGCAGATACGCAGTATTTT,CASSFDSMRWGADTQYF
TRBV6-5,NA,TRBJ2-7,NA,TGTGCCAGTAGTTACTCCTCCGGGGCCCCCTACGAGCTGTACTTC,CASSYSSGAPYELYF
TRBV5-1,TRBD1,TRBJ2-6,many,TGCGCCAGCAGCGCAGACAGGGTCTCCGGGGCCAACGTCCTGACTTTC,CASSADRVSGANVLTF
TRBV7-9,NA,TRBJ2-7,NA,TGTGCCAGCAGCTTAATCGACGGGACATCGAGCTCCTACAAGCTGTACTTC,CASSLIDGTSSSYKLYF
TRBV6-6,TRBD1,TRBJ1-1,many,TGTGCCAGCAGCTCGGGACAGGGCGAAGCTTTCTTT,CASSSGQGEAFF
TRBV5-4,NA,TRBJ2-4,many,TGTGCCAGCAGCCCTCATGGGGGTCCCAAAAACATTCAGTACTTC,CASSPHGGPKNIQYF
TRBV20-1,NA,TRBJ2-7,many,TGCAGTGCTACCGATCCTGTACAGGACTCCTACGAGCAGTACTTC,CSATDPVQDSYEQYF
TRBV12-3/TRBV12-4,TRBD1,TRBJ2-1,many,TGTGCCAGCAAGACAGGGACACCTTACAATGAGCAGTTCTTC,CASKTGTPYNEQFF
TRBV5-1,NA,TRBJ1-1,once,TGCGCCAGCAACCCCTGGGGGTTGGGGATGAACACTGAAGCTTTCTTT,CASNPWGLGMNTEAFF
TRBV7-9,TRBD1,TRBJ2-7,NA,TGTGCCAGCCCCTGGGATCAGGGGGCGGACTACGAGCAGTACTTC,CASPWDQGADYEQYF
TRBV6-5,NA,TRBJ1-2,NA,TGTGCCGGCAGTTACGGGCAGGGACGTGACTACACCTTC,CAGSYGQGRDYTF
TRBV29-1,TRBD2,TRBJ2-2,NA,TGCAGCGTTGTCGACAGCGGGGTTACCGGGGAGCTGTTTTTT,CSVVDSGVTGELFF
TRBV12-3/TRBV12-4,NA,TRBJ1-5,NA,TGTGCCAGCAGTTTTTTAGGGGAGAGGTATAGCAATCAGCCCCAGAATTTT,CASSFLGERYSNQPQNF